Described below is a single T cell receptor beta chain sequence and its context. Being one base from a much bigger clone, this may be a read error. The data derive from a study of early T cells in non-severe SARS-CoV-2 infection. TCRdb processed the 5' RACE reads anew with MiXCR; each CDR3 protein has one entry. The table records 25,000 to 35,000 distinct CDR3 sequences, around 5% of them present only once. Germline CDR1 SGHAT, CDR2 FQDESV (reference sequence). The CDR3 has 14 residues. The clonotype comes from an adult who was a healthcare worker with PCR-confirmed SARS-CoV-2 infection or an uninfected control (not recorded which). The sample comprised whole blood. V and J are TRBV11-1 and TRBJ1-1, with D perhaps matching TRBD1 (5 bases). The CDR3 DNA is TGTGCCAGCAGCGCCTCCGACGGGGCCACTGAAGCTTACTTT. This sequence encodes CASSASDGATEAYF.